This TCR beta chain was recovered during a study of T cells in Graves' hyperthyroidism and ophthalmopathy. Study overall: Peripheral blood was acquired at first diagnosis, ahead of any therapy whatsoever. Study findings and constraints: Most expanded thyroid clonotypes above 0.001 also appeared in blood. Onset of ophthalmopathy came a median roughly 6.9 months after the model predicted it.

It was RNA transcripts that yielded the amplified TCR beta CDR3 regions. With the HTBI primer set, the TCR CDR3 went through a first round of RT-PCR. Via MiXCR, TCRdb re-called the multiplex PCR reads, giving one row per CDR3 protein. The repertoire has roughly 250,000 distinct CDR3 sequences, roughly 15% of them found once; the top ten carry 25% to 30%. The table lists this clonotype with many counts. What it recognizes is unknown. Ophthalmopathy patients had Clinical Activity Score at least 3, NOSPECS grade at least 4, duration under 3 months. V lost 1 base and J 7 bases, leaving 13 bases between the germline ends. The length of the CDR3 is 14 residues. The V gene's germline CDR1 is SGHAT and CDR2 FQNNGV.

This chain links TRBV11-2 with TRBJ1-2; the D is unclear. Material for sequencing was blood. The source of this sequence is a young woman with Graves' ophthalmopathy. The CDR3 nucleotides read TGTGCCAGCAGCTTAGTCGGGCGCTCGGGTGGCTACACCTTC. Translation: CASSLVGRSGGYTF.